The 25 T cell receptor beta chains below all came from one sample that was sequenced in a study of radiotherapy plus CTLA-4 blockade in lung cancer. Measured with immunoSEQ multiplex PCR; TCRdb has only the in-frame clones, and not every one. The sample includes roughly 57,000 clones, almost 85% of them seen just once. Sequences were derived from peripheral blood, sampled from a patient treated with radiotherapy plus ipilimumab. These TCRs come from a human donor with non-small cell lung cancer whose response to radiotherapy plus ipilimumab could not be evaluated.

The chain couples TRBV19 to TRBJ1-2; D uncertain. The CDR3 is made up of 14 amino acids. Trimming cost V 5 bases and J 4 bases, with 14 bases left between them. Germline V gene lookup returns CDR1 LNHDA and CDR2 SQIVND (reference sequence). CDR3 protein: CASSLLQTSYGYTF. CDR3 bases: TGTGCCAGTAGTTTATTACAGACCTCCTATGGCTACACCTTC.

This rearrangement joins TRBV7-2 to TRBJ2-7, with D possibly being TRBD2 (5 bases). Trimming pared 5 bases from V and 5 bases from J, leaving 7 bases between. This CDR3 is 11 amino acids long. Germline V gene lookup returns CDR1 SGHTA and CDR2 FQGNSA. The CDR3 spells CASSLGDEQYF. The CDR3, as DNA: TGTGCCAGCAGCCTCGGGGACGAGCAGTACTTC.

The V and J genes are TRBV7-9 and TRBJ1-2; D is undetermined. Trimming took off 1 base at V and 4 bases at J, with 13 bases between the two ends. This CDR3 spans 15 amino acids. Germline V gene lookup returns CDR1 SEHNR and CDR2 FQNEAQ (reference sequence). The CDR3 loop is CASSLVRQARYGYTF. The CDR3, as DNA: TGTGCCAGCAGCTTAGTTCGGCAGGCTCGCTATGGCTACACCTTC.

The rearrangement joins TRBV11-3 to TRBJ2-7; TRBD1 might be the D (5 bases). V was trimmed by 1 base and J by 7 bases, leaving 14 bases between them. The germline CDR1 and CDR2 sequences are SGHNT and YENEEA. The CDR3 covers 14 residues. The CDR3 coding sequence is TGTGCCAGCAGCTTAGCACAGGAGTCGGGTGAGCAGTACTTC. Translating gives CASSLAQESGEQYF. Full variable domain (missing parts from reference TRBV11-3 and TRBJ2-7): EAGVVQSPRYKIIEKKQPVAFWCNPISGHNTLYWYLQNLGQGPELLIRYENEEAVDDSQLPKDRFSAERLKGVDSTLKIQPAELGDSAVYLCASSLAQESGEQYFGPGTRLTVT.

The V and J genes are TRBV4-3 and TRBJ1-2; D is possibly TRBD1 (6 bases). CDR3 length: 13 amino acids. V was clipped by 1 base and J by 4 bases, with 7 bases between them. Germline-derived CDR1 and CDR2 are LGHNA and YSLEER. CDR3 DNA sequence: TGCGCCAGCAGCCAAGGGGGGCGCTATGGCTACACCTTC. Translating it yields CASSQGGRYGYTF.

J is TRBJ2-1 and V is TRBV11-2; weak D call: TRBD1 (6 bases). The germline CDR1 and CDR2 sequences are SGHAT and FQNNGV. The V end lost 5 bases, the J end lost 8 bases, and 31 bases lay between the germline ends. The CDR3 runs 19 residues. The CDR3 sequence: CASSPPVWGRRRNSHEQFF. In DNA form, the CDR3 reads TGTGCCAGCAGCCCACCAGTCTGGGGGCGCCGGCGGAATTCCCATGAGCAGTTCTTC. Full variable domain (missing parts from reference TRBV11-2 and TRBJ2-1): EAGVAQSPRYKIIEKRQSVAFWCNPISGHATLYWYQQILGQGPKLLIQFQNNGVVDDSQLPKDRFSAERLKGVDSTLKIQPAKLEDSAVYLCASSPPVWGRRRNSHEQFFGPGTRLTVL.

The rearrangement joins TRBV6-6 to TRBJ2-7; 8 positions match TRBD1. Germline V gene sequence: CDR1 MNHNY, CDR2 SVGAGI (reference sequence). After removal of 6 bases from V and 6 bases from J, the junction contained 10 bases not matched to a gene. There are 14 residues in the CDR3. This CDR3 is CASSLMDRAGEQYF. DNA of the CDR3: TGTGCCAGCAGCTTAATGGACAGGGCTGGCGAGCAGTACTTC.

The chain recombines TRBV6-5 with TRBJ2-3; D may be TRBD2 (5 bases). Germline loops: CDR1 MNHEY, CDR2 SVGAGI. Trimming pared 0 bases from V and 4 bases from J, leaving 8 bases between. The CDR3 has 14 residues. CDR3 in DNA: TGTGCCAGCAGTTACTCCGGGGTAGCAGATACGCAGTATTTT. Translation gives CASSYSGVADTQYF.

The chain recombines TRBV9 with TRBJ2-3; the match to TRBD2 covers 8 bases. Germline V gene lookup returns CDR1 SGDLS and CDR2 YYNGEE. V trimming: 1 base; J trimming: 2 bases; junction bases outside the gene matches: 3. The CDR3 has 15 amino acids. The CDR3 here is CASSVREGVTDTQYF. As DNA, the CDR3 is TGTGCCAGCAGCGTACGGGAGGGGGTCACAGATACGCAGTATTTT.

The V call is TRBV7-8, the J call TRBJ2-1, with 11 nucleotides matching TRBD2. V was clipped by 6 bases and J by 0 bases; unmatched bases: 4. The V gene's germline CDR1 is SGHVS and CDR2 FQNEAQ. The CDR3 loop spans 16 amino acids. CDR3 in amino acids: CASRSLAGDSYNEQFF. The CDR3 bases are TGTGCCAGCAGATCACTAGCGGGGGACTCCTACAATGAGCAGTTCTTC.

The chain couples TRBV6-1 to TRBJ2-1, with TRBD2 identical over 7 bases. Trimming cost V 5 bases and J 10 bases; bases outside gene matches: 11. The length of the CDR3 is 14 residues. CDR1 and CDR2 from the germline V gene are MNHNS and SASEGT. The CDR3 region is CASSPEAYGREQFF. The CDR3 nucleotides read TGTGCCAGCAGTCCTGAAGCCTACGGGAGGGAGCAGTTCTTC.

V gene TRBV7-2 combines with J gene TRBJ1-1, with TRBD1 identical over 8 bases. This CDR3 is built from 17 residues. Looked up from germline, CDR1 is SGHTA and CDR2 is FQGNSA. V shed 5 bases, J shed 2 bases, and the junction held 13 bases outside the gene matches. The CDR3 region has the DNA TGTGCCAGCAGCGGAGACAGGGGTACCTTTATAAACACTGAAGCTTTCTTT. It specifies CASSGDRGTFINTEAFF.

The gene calls are TRBV10-2 and TRBJ1-1; a possible D gene is TRBD1 (5 bases). V was cut by 3 bases and J by 0 bases, with 5 bases left in between. This CDR3 has 13 amino acids. Looked up from germline, CDR1 is WSHSY and CDR2 is SAAADI. CDR3 sequence reads: CASSDRVNTEAFF. CDR3 nucleotide sequence: TGCGCCAGCAGTGACAGGGTGAACACTGAAGCTTTCTTT.

The rearrangement joins TRBV7-2 to TRBJ1-2; 8 positions match TRBD1. This CDR3 is 13 amino acids long. Germline V gene data show CDR1 as SGHTA and CDR2 as FQGNSA. Trimming at V came to 10 bases and at J to 5 bases, leaving 9 bases not matched to a gene. CDR3 residues: CAIAGQGVYGYTF. CDR3 nucleotide sequence: TGTGCCATCGCTGGACAGGGAGTTTATGGCTACACCTTC.

The rearrangement links TRBV2 to TRBJ2-5; 10 bases match TRBD1. The CDR3 extends over 14 amino acids. Trimming cost V 4 bases and J 5 bases; bases outside gene matches: 4. CDR1 and CDR2 from the germline V gene are SNHLY and FYNNEI. The CDR3 here is CASSGTGGGETQYF. CDR3 in DNA: TGTGCCAGCAGTGGGACAGGGGGAGGGGAGACCCAGTACTTC.

The J gene is TRBJ1-5, the V gene TRBV5-5, with TRBD1 matching 7 bases. Germline CDR1 reads SGHKS; CDR2 reads YYEKEE (reference sequence). J gave up 3 bases and V 2 bases, and 5 bases lay outside the gene matches. The CDR3 consists of 15 residues. In DNA, the CDR3 is TGTGCCAGCAGCTTCGGACAGGATTACAATCAGCCCCAGCATTTT. This sequence encodes CASSFGQDYNQPQHF.

The chain employs TRBV5-4 and TRBJ2-1; TRBD2 aligns across 11 bases. Germline values: CDR1 SGHNT, CDR2 YYREEE (reference sequence). Trimming removed 4 bases from V and 4 bases from J; junction bases left unmatched: 7. CDR3 length equals 16 residues. This CDR3 reads CASSGLLAGVYNEQFF. In DNA form, the CDR3 reads TGTGCCAGCAGCGGCCTACTAGCGGGGGTTTACAATGAGCAGTTCTTC.

The chain joins TRBV4-3 to TRBJ2-5; possibly TRBD1 for D (6 bases). The closer fit of TRBJ2-7 to the DNA end suggests the J call may be wrong. This CDR3 contains 15 residues. Germline loops: CDR1 LGHNA, CDR2 YSLEER. The DNA for the CDR3 is TGCGCCAGCAGCCAAGATCGGACAGTAACCTACGAGCAGTACTTC. As protein: CASSQDRTVTYEQYF.

This clone qualifies as medium-sized. This rearrangement joins TRBV2 to TRBJ2-7, with D hard to call. V was pared by 7 bases and J by 5 bases, with 9 bases between. Germline values: CDR1 SNHLY, CDR2 FYNNEI. The CDR3 length is 11 residues. CDR3 in amino acids: CASTSFDEQYF. The CDR3 region has the DNA TGTGCCAGCACTTCCTTTGACGAGCAGTACTTC.

The V call is TRBV6-6, the J call TRBJ1-2; a weak D match, TRBD1 (6 bases). The CDR3 contains 13 residues. From germline, CDR1 is MNHNY and CDR2 SVGAGI (reference sequence). Trimming shortened V by 6 bases and J by 3 bases, and 11 bases separated the two germline ends. CDR3 coding DNA: TGTGCCAGCAGGATACAGGGTGACTATGGCTACACCTTC. It is translated as CASRIQGDYGYTF.

The chain uses TRBV4-3 and TRBJ2-1; 8 bases are a match to TRBD2. The germline V gene has CDR1 LGHNA and CDR2 YSLEER. Germline trimming cut 2 bases from V and 2 bases from J; bases unmatched to any gene: 2. This CDR3 region has 15 residues. CDR3: CASSQLAGTYNEQFF. The CDR3 DNA sequence: TGCGCCAGCAGCCAATTAGCGGGAACCTACAATGAGCAGTTCTTC.

The genes are TRBV28 and TRBJ1-2; D possibly corresponds to TRBD1 (5 bases). The germline V gene encodes CDR1 MDHEN and CDR2 SYDVKM. V was trimmed by 3 bases and J by 5 bases, leaving 7 bases between them. The CDR3 runs to 12 residues. CDR3 region: CASSLTEYGYTF. As DNA, the CDR3 is TGTGCCAGCAGTTTGACAGAGTATGGCTACACCTTC.

In DNA, the CDR3 is TGCAGCGTTGAAATAGACAACTACGAGCAGTACTTC. This translates into CSVEIDNYEQYF. The V gene is TRBV29-1, the J gene TRBJ2-7; no reliable D call. V was pared by 2 bases and J by 3 bases, with 8 bases between. CDR3 length: 12 residues. CDR1 SQVTM and CDR2 ANQGSEA come from the germline V gene.

The V and J genes are TRBV10-2 and TRBJ1-1; 8 nucleotides match TRBD1. This CDR3 has 14 residues. In germline, CDR1 is WSHSY, CDR2 SAAADI. Losses at the gene ends were 7 bases for V and 1 base for J; bases not matched to a gene: 5. The CDR3 spells CASTPTGENTEAFF. In nucleotides, the CDR3 is TGCGCCAGCACCCCGACAGGGGAGAACACTGAAGCTTTCTTT.

This chain joins TRBV28 and TRBJ1-1, with 9 positions matching TRBD1. The CDR3 runs to 13 residues. CDR1 and CDR2 (germline): MDHEN, SYDVKM. The junction had 8 bases not matched to a gene; V was cut back by 4 bases and J by 11 bases. In nucleotides, the CDR3 is TGTGCCAGCAGTTCCCCCGACAGGGGGAGCGCTTTCTTT. It yields the protein CASSSPDRGSAFF.